These T cell receptor beta chains were read from a single sample in a study of graft-versus-host responses after intestinal transplantation. The antigens these receptors bind are not known. Libraries were prepared by immunoSEQ multiplex PCR; TCRdb keeps only in-frame clonotypes and omits some of them. The data contain 80,000 to 85,000 clones, 90% to 95% of them singletons. The material was unstimulated CD4+ T cells sorted from spleen or lymph node cells, obtained before intestinal transplant. The receptors stem from a human donor who received an intestinal transplant. CDR3s include the opening cysteine and the closing phenylalanine or tryptophan. D genes are given only for firm matches. Only part of the rows carry a size: once, few, many, or a class if the clone is expanded.

TGCGCCAGCAGTGAGGGGACAGGGGTCTACGAGCAGTACTTC,CASSEGTGVYEQYF,NA,TRBV10-2,14,TRBJ2-7,TRBD1
TGTGCCAGCAGCCCGGGGTGGCGGGCCTCGAATGAGCAGTTCTTC,CASSPGWRASNEQFF,NA,TRBV11-2,15,TRBJ2-1,NA
TGTGCCAGCAGTCCTTTGGGGGGCTATGGCTACACCTTC,CASSPLGGYGYTF,NA,TRBV7-9,13,TRBJ1-2,NA
TGCGCCAGCAGCCAAGCAGGGTCCAAAAACATTCAGTACTTC,CASSQAGSKNIQYF,NA,TRBV4-3,14,TRBJ2-4,NA
TGTGCTAGTGGTTTGACGGGGAGTAATGAAAAACTGTTTTTT,CASGLTGSNEKLFF,NA,TRBV12-5,14,TRBJ1-4,NA
TGTGCCTGGAGTACCGGCGTCGCGGGGGGGCTGTCAGGCAAAAACATTCAGTACTTC,CAWSTGVAGGLSGKNIQYF,NA,TRBV30,19,TRBJ2-4,TRBD2
TGCGCCAGCAGCCTCGTCCGACAGGGACTCTATGGCTACACCTTC,CASSLVRQGLYGYTF,NA,TRBV4-3,15,TRBJ1-2,TRBD1
TGTGCCAGCTCACCACGAGATGTAGGCAGGGAGGGGTCACCCCTCCACTTT,CASSPRDVGREGSPLHF,NA,TRBV18,17,TRBJ1-6,NA
TGTGCCAGCAGCCGATCGGGGGGGGCTAGTGGTTGGCTAAACACTGAAGCTTTCTTT,CASSRSGGASGWLNTEAFF,NA,TRBV7-9,19,TRBJ1-1,NA
TGTGCCAGCAGCTTGGGCAGGGTTTACGAGCAGTACTTC,CASSLGRVYEQYF,NA,TRBV5-6,13,TRBJ2-7,NA
TGTGCCAGCAGCTCGACAGGAACCTATGGCTACACCTTC,CASSSTGTYGYTF,NA,TRBV5-6,13,TRBJ1-2,NA
TGCGCCAGCAGCAAGGGACAGTCGGCCTACAATGAGCAGTTCTTC,CASSKGQSAYNEQFF,NA,TRBV5-1,15,TRBJ2-1,TRBD1
TGTGCCAGCAGCTTAGGTGGCCCTGAAGCTTTCTTT,CASSLGGPEAFF,NA,TRBV7-2,12,TRBJ1-1,NA
TGTGCCAGTAGTCCCCGGACAGGGATGCCGGGCACAGATACGCAGTATTTT,CASSPRTGMPGTDTQYF,NA,TRBV19,17,TRBJ2-3,TRBD1
TGTGCCAGCAGCTTTGATAGGGACACCTTGAACACTGAAGCTTTCTTT,CASSFDRDTLNTEAFF,NA,TRBV7-2,16,TRBJ1-1,NA
TGTGCCAGCAGTTACTTCCGGGACAGGGGAGGCGAAAAACTGTTTTTT,CASSYFRDRGGEKLFF,NA,TRBV6-5,16,TRBJ1-4,TRBD1
TGTGCCAGCAGCTTGGGGAGGAATCAGCCCCAGCATTTT,CASSLGRNQPQHF,NA,TRBV7-9,13,TRBJ1-5,NA
TGTGCCATCACCCCAGGGGCCACTCAAGAGACCCAGTACTTC,CAITPGATQETQYF,NA,TRBV10-3,14,TRBJ2-5,NA
TGTGCCAGCAGGGGGGGAACCTCCTACGAGCGGCAGTACTTC,CASRGGTSYERQYF,NA,TRBV2,14,TRBJ2-7,NA
TGCGCCGGGGAAGCCGTAGGGACTAGCCTTACTAGCACAGATACGCAGTATTTT,CAGEAVGTSLTSTDTQYF,NA,TRBV4-1,18,TRBJ2-3,TRBD2
TGTGCCAGCAGCCGGACCGGAGGTACAGATACGCAGTATTTT,CASSRTGGTDTQYF,NA,TRBV5-6,14,TRBJ2-3,NA
TGCGCCAGCAGCCAAGCAGAGACTACAGGGAAAAGAAAACTGTTTTTT,CASSQAETTGKRKLFF,NA,TRBV4-1,16,TRBJ1-4,NA
TGTGCCAGCACCCGGGAGACCCTAGCGGGGCGGGATACGCAGTATTTT,CASTRETLAGRDTQYF,NA,TRBV7-2,16,TRBJ2-3,TRBD2
TGTGCCAGTAGTATTCTATCCGGGACAGGATATCAGCCCCAGCATTTT,CASSILSGTGYQPQHF,NA,TRBV19,16,TRBJ1-5,TRBD1
TGTGCCAGCAGTGTAGTCAGGGATGGGACCGGGGAGCTGTTTTTT,CASSVVRDGTGELFF,few,TRBV6-1,15,TRBJ2-2,NA
TGTGCCAGCAGCTTAGCTACAGCTTCTCGGGAGCAGTTCTTC,CASSLATASREQFF,NA,TRBV7-2,14,TRBJ2-1,NA
TGCGCCAGCAGCCAAGAGTTCCAGCGGGGGGGAAACTTACAGTTCTTC,CASSQEFQRGGNLQFF,NA,TRBV4-1,16,TRBJ2-1,TRBD2
TGCGCCAGCAGCTTGTGGGACAGACCCTACGAGCAGTACTTC,CASSLWDRPYEQYF,NA,TRBV5-1,14,TRBJ2-7,TRBD1
TGCAGTGCTAGAGATTGGAGGGGCTCACTCTTT,CSARDWRGSLF,NA,TRBV20-1,11,TRBJ1-1,NA
TGCGCCAGCAGCTTGGTTCTCCCGGGACTAGCGAGCACAGATACGCAGTATTTT,CASSLVLPGLASTDTQYF,NA,TRBV5-1,18,TRBJ2-3,TRBD2
TGTGCCAGCAGTGAGGGGGACAGGTTTAAAGAAAAACTGTTTTTT,CASSEGDRFKEKLFF,NA,TRBV6-1,15,TRBJ1-4,TRBD1
TGCGCCAGCAGCCCAGACAGATACGAGCAGTACTTC,CASSPDRYEQYF,NA,TRBV4-3,12,TRBJ2-7,NA
TGCGCCAGTAGGGGGCAGGGGAACATTCAGTACTTC,CASRGQGNIQYF,NA,TRBV5-1,12,TRBJ2-4,TRBD1
TGTGCCAGCAGTGTTCGGGGGGTGAGCACAGATACGCAGTATTTT,CASSVRGVSTDTQYF,NA,TRBV2,15,TRBJ2-3,TRBD2
TGTGCCAGCAGCTTGGTTAGCGGGAGATCCTACGAGCAGTACTTC,CASSLVSGRSYEQYF,NA,TRBV5-4,15,TRBJ2-7,TRBD2
TGTGCCAGCAGTTACACGGCAGCCTCCGGGGCCCAGCATTTT,CASSYTAASGAQHF,once,TRBV6-5,14,TRBJ1-5,NA
TGTGCCAGCAGCTGGAGGGGACAGGGACCTAATGAAAAACTGTTTTTT,CASSWRGQGPNEKLFF,few,TRBV5-6,16,TRBJ1-4,TRBD1
TGTGCCAGCAGAGGGAAGACTAGCGGAGCCTACGAGCAGTACTTC,CASRGKTSGAYEQYF,NA,TRBV6-6,15,TRBJ2-7,TRBD2
TGTGCCAGCAGAGCGGGCTACGAGCAGTACTTC,CASRAGYEQYF,NA,TRBV7-9,11,TRBJ2-7,NA
TGCGCCAGCAGCCAAGGAGGGACTAGGACAGATACGCAGTATTTT,CASSQGGTRTDTQYF,NA,TRBV4-3,15,TRBJ2-3,TRBD2
TGTGCCAGCAGCCAGGGACAGGGAGGAATAGATACGCAGTATTTT,CASSQGQGGIDTQYF,NA,TRBV7-8,15,TRBJ2-3,TRBD1
TGCAGTGCTAGAGCTCAGGGGGAAGCTTTCTTT,CSARAQGEAFF,NA,TRBV20-1,11,TRBJ1-1,NA
TGCGCCAGCAGCTTGGGACTAGCGGGGGGGTCGGGCACAGATACGCAGTATTTT,CASSLGLAGGSGTDTQYF,NA,TRBV5-1,18,TRBJ2-3,TRBD2
TGCGCCAGCAGCCAAGACCGTGGGCCGGACACCATATATTTT,CASSQDRGPDTIYF,NA,TRBV4-3,14,TRBJ1-3,NA
TGTGCCAGCAGCCCATCGACGGGACAGGGGAGGAATCAGCCCCAGCATTTT,CASSPSTGQGRNQPQHF,NA,TRBV5-8,17,TRBJ1-5,TRBD1
TGTGCCAGCAGCGAGCCTAGCGGGGGGCTGCAAGAGACCCAGTACTTC,CASSEPSGGLQETQYF,NA,TRBV7-2,16,TRBJ2-5,TRBD2
TGTGCCAGTACGGCGGGGGATACGCAGTATTTT,CASTAGDTQYF,NA,TRBV19,11,TRBJ2-3,NA
TGTGCCAGCTCACCCCTCTCCTGGGCTAGCGGGGGCGAGAACTACAATGAGCAGTTCTTC,CASSPLSWASGGENYNEQFF,NA,TRBV18,20,TRBJ2-1,TRBD2
TGCGCCAGCAGCTTCAAACAGGGGAACACTGAAGCTTTCTTT,CASSFKQGNTEAFF,NA,TRBV5-1,14,TRBJ1-1,NA